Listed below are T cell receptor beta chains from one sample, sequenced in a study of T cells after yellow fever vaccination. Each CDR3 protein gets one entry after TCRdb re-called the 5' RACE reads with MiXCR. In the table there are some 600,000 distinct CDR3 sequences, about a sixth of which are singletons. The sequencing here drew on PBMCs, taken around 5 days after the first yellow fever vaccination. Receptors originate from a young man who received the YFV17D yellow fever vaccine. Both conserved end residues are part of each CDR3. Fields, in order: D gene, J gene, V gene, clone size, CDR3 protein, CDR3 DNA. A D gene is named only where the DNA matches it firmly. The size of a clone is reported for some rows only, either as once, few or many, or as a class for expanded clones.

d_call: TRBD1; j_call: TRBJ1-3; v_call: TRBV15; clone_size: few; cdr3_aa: CATSPPPRRGETSGNTIYF; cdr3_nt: TGTGCCACCAGCCCCCCCCCTCGCAGGGGGGAAACCTCTGGAAACACCATATATTTT
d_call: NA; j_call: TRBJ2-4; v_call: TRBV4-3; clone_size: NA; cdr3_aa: CASSQEYSLAKNIQYF; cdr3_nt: TGCGCCAGCAGCCAAGAGTACAGTCTAGCCAAAAACATTCAGTACTTC
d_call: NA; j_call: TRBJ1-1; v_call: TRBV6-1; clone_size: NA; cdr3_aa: CASSERAGSRTEAFF; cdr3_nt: TGTGCCAGCAGTGAACGGGCCGGGAGTAGAACTGAAGCTTTCTTT
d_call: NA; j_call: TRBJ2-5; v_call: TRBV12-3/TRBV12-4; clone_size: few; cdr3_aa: CASSLLTNQETQYF; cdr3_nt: TGTGCCAGCAGTTTACTGACAAACCAAGAGACCCAGTACTTC
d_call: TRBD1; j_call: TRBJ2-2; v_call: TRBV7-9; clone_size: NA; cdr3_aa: CASSPGGTKAATGELFF; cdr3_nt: TGTGCCAGCAGCCCAGGGGGCACGAAGGCTGCCACCGGGGAGCTGTTTTTT
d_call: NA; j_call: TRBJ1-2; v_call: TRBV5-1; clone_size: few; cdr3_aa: CASSLGTSGYTF; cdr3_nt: TGCGCCAGCAGCCTGGGGACATCCGGCTACACCTTC
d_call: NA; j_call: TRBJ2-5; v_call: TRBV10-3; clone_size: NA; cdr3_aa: CAIRNQETQYF; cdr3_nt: TGTGCCATCAGGAATCAAGAGACCCAGTACTTC
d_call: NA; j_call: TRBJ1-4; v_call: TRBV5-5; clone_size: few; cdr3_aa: CASSPTRRVHEKLFF; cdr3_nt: TGTGCCAGCAGCCCCACACGGAGGGTTCATGAAAAACTGTTTTTT
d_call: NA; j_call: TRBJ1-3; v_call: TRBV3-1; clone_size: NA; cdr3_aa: CASSPRGARLGNTIYF; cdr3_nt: TGTGCCAGCAGCCCCCGCGGGGCAAGACTTGGAAACACCATATATTTT
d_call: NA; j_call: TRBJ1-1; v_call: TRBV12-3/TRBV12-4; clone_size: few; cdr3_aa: CASRGAGTEAFF; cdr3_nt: TGTGCCAGCAGGGGGGCTGGCACTGAAGCTTTCTTT
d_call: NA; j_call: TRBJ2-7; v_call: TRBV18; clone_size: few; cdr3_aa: CASSPKELGYEQYF; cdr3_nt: TGTGCCAGCTCACCTAAGGAATTGGGCTACGAGCAGTACTTC
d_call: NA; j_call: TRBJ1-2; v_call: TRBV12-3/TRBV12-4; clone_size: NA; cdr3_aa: CASSPFLGRVGGYTF; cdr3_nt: TGTGCCAGCAGCCCGTTTTTAGGTCGGGTCGGCGGCTACACCTTC
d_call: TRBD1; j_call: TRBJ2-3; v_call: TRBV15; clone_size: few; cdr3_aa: CATSRGDRTDTQYF; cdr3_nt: TGTGCCACCAGCAGAGGGGACAGGACTGATACGCAGTATTTT
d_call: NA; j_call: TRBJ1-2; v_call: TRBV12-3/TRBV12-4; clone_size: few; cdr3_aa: CASSLFQGGRGYTF; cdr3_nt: TGTGCCAGCAGTTTATTCCAGGGAGGGCGCGGCTACACCTTC
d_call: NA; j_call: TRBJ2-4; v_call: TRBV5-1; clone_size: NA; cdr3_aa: CASSFDNLAKNIQYF; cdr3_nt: TGCGCCAGCAGCTTTGACAACTTAGCCAAAAACATTCAGTACTTC
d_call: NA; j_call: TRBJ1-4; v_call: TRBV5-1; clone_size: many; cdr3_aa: CASSLERTTNEKLFF; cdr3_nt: TGCGCCAGCAGCTTGGAGAGAACAACTAATGAAAAACTGTTTTTT
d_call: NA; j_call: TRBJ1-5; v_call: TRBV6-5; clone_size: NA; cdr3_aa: CASSYRAVNQPQHF; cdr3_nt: TGTGCCAGCAGTTATCGGGCAGTGAATCAGCCCCAGCATTTT
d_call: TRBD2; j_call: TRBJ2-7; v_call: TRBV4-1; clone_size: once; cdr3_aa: CASSPINSRGGCEQYF; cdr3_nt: TGCGCCAGCAGCCCGATTAACTCGCGGGGGGGCTGCGAGCAGTACTTC
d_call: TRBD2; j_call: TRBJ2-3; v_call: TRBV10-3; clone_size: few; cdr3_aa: CAISPGLAGGLHTQYF; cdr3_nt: TGTGCCATCAGCCCCGGACTAGCGGGGGGCCTCCATACGCAGTATTTT
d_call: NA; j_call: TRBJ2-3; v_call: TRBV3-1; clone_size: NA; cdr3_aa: CASSRSLAVDTQYF; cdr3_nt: TGTGCCAGCAGCCGGAGTCTAGCAGTAGATACGCAGTATTTT
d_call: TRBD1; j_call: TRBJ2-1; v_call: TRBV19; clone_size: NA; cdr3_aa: CASSLGDSLHHEQFF; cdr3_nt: TGTGCCAGTAGTTTGGGGGACAGCCTACACCATGAGCAGTTCTTC
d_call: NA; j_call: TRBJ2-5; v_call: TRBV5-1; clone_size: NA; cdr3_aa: CASSLLGGGEETQYF; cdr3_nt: TGCGCCAGCAGCTTGCTGGGGGGCGGGGAAGAGACCCAGTACTTC
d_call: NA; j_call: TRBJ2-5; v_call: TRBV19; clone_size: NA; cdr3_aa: CASSIILQETQYF; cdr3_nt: TGTGCCAGTAGTATCATTCTCCAAGAGACCCAGTACTTC
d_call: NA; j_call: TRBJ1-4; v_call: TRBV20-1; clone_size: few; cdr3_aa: CSASYGEKLFF; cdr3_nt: TGCAGTGCTTCATACGGTGAAAAACTGTTTTTT
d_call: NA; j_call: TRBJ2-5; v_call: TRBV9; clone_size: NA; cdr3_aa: CASSATQEETQYF; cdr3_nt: TGTGCCAGCAGCGCGACACAGGAAGAGACCCAGTACTTC
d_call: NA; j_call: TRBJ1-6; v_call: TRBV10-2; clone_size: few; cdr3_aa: CASSLETGRRSYNSPLHF; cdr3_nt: TGCGCCAGCAGCCTCGAGACGGGCAGGCGGTCCTATAATTCACCCCTCCACTTT
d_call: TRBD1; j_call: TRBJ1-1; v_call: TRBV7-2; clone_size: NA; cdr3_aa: CASNNRGLGTEDFF; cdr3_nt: TGTGCCAGCAACAACAGGGGGTTGGGCACTGAAGATTTCTTT
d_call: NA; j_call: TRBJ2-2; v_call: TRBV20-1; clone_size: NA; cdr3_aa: CSARLGRANTGELFF; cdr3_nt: TGCAGTGCTAGATTAGGCAGGGCGAACACCGGGGAGCTGTTTTTT
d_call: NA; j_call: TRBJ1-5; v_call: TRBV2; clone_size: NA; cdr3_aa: CASSEAGPGHNQPQHF; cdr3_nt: TGTGCCAGCAGTGAAGCAGGGCCAGGCCACAATCAGCCCCAGCATTTT
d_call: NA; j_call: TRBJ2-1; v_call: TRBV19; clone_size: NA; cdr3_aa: CASSILGYNEQFF; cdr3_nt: TGTGCCAGTAGTATATTAGGGTACAATGAGCAGTTCTTC
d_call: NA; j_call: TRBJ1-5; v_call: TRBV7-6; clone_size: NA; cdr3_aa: CASSLVSGGNQPQHF; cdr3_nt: TGTGCCAGCAGCTTAGTCTCAGGAGGCAATCAGCCCCAGCATTTT
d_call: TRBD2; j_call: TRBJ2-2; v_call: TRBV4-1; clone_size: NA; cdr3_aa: CASEGRGANTGELFF; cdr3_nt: TGCGCCAGCGAGGGGCGGGGGGCGAACACCGGGGAGCTGTTTTTT
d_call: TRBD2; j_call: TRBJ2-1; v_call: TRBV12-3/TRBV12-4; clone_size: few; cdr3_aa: CASSLAGGDTRF; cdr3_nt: TGTGCCAGCAGCCTAGCGGGGGGCGACACTCGCTTC
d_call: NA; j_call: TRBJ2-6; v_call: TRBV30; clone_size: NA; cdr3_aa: CAWWDPWANVLTF; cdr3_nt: TGTGCCTGGTGGGACCCTTGGGCCAACGTCCTGACTTTC
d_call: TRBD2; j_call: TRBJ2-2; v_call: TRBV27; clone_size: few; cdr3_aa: CASRRGANTGELFF; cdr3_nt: TGTGCCAGCAGACGGGGGGCGAACACCGGGGAGCTGTTTTTT
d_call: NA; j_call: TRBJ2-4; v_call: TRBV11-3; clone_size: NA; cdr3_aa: CASKGPENIQYF; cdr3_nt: TGTGCCAGCAAAGGGCCCGAAAACATTCAGTACTTC
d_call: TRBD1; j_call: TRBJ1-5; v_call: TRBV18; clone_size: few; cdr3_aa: CASSLGQEGQPQHF; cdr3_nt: TGTGCCAGCTCCCTTGGACAGGAAGGTCAGCCCCAGCATTTT
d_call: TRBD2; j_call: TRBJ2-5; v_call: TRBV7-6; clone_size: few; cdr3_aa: CASSLLAGVGETQYF; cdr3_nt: TGTGCCAGCAGCTTACTTGCGGGGGTAGGGGAGACCCAGTACTTC
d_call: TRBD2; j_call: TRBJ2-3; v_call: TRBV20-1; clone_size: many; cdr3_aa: CSADGAGGTDTQYF; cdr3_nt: TGCAGTGCTGACGGAGCGGGGGGCACAGATACGCAGTATTTT
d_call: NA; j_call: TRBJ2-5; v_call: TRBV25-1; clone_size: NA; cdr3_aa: CASSSDLQTQYF; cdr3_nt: TGTGCCAGCTCTTCGGACCTCCAGACCCAGTACTTC
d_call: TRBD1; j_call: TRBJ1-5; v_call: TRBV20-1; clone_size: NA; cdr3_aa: CSATTGPNQPQHF; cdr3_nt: TGCAGTGCTACGACAGGGCCGAATCAGCCCCAGCATTTT
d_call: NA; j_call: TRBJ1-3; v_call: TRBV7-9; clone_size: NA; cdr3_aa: CASSFVQGSNTIYF; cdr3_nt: TGTGCCAGCAGCTTCGTACAGGGCAGTAACACCATATATTTT